Here is one T cell receptor (beta chain) with its context. The germline CDR1 and CDR2 sequences are MDHEN and SYDVKM. The V end was cut by 5 bases, the J end by 4 bases, with 15 bases between. The length of the CDR3 is 15 residues. The data originate from a study of sequential checkpoint blockade in melanoma. For the study at large: Maintenance nivolumab came after either treatment sequence.

The data were produced by immunoSEQ multiplex PCR, yet TCRdb's version contains in-frame clones alone and is incomplete. The data contain 9,000 to 13,000 clones, 55% to 70% of them seen just once; the ten biggest clones take up about 28%. Indicated treatment: randomized to nivolumab then ipilimumab (arm A) or the reverse (arm B). Patients had received no earlier DNA-damaging chemotherapy. Sequenced material: CD8+ T cells sorted from blood (inferred from file names), taken from a patient given nivolumab and ipilimumab in sequence. The TCR sequence derives from a human donor with melanoma. The rearrangement links TRBV28 to TRBJ1-5, with D tentatively TRBD1 (5 bases). Here the CDR3 reads CASSTFAGRNQPQHF. The CDR3 bases are TGTGCCAGCAGTACCTTCGCAGGGAGGAATCAGCCCCAGCATTTT. Full variable domain (rest looked up from reference TRBV28 and TRBJ1-5): DVKVTQSSRYLVKRTGEKVFLECVQDMDHENMFWYRQDPGLGLRLIYFSYDVKMKEKGDIPEGYSVSREKKERFSLILESASTNQTSMYLCASSTFAGRNQPQHFGDGTRLSIL.